This TCR beta chain comes out of a study of OX40 agonist ivuxolimab in advanced cancers. For the study at large: Every 2 weeks, patients got intravenous ivuxolimab at one of six dose levels (0.01-10 mg/kg). Notes on the study in general: On average, a greater number of expanded clones characterised CD8+ T cells relative to CD4+.

In germline, CDR1 is SEHNR, CDR2 FQNEAQ (reference sequence). Trimming took 5 bases from V and 2 from J; bases not matched to a gene: 5. CDR3 size: 15 residues. Any history of autoimmune disease or systemic immunosuppression disqualified patients. On this clone itself: What it recognizes is unknown.

The assay was immunoSEQ multiplex PCR, and TCRdb's table has in-frame clones only and misses some. In the table there are about 78,000 clones, 87% of which are singletons. This receptor was identified in an adult with an advanced solid tumor such as melanoma, head and neck, liver or kidney cancer. The chain couples TRBV7-9 to TRBJ2-1; 8 positions agree with TRBD1. This specimen consisted of CD4+ or CD8+ T cells sorted from blood, obtained in a trial of the OX40 agonist ivuxolimab. The CDR3 loop reads CASSLWDRTYNEQFF. For the CDR3, the DNA is TGTGCCAGCAGCCTATGGGACAGGACCTACAATGAGCAGTTCTTC.